A single sample is the source of the 23 T cell receptor beta chains below, sequenced in a study of follicular helper T cells after annual influenza vaccination. The time point is: 2014-2015 season, pre-vaccination. Sequencing used immunoSEQ multiplex PCR; TCRdb keeps in-frame clones, though not all of them. Found here are more than 7,500 clones, 80% of them singletons; the top ten hold 3.1%. The starting material was CXCR5+ CD38- circulating T follicular helper cells from blood, obtained on the day of influenza vaccination. Subset denoted: circulating Tfh, non-naive CD4+CXCR5+PD-1+ (ICOS+CD38+ or ICOS-CD38-). The receptors originated from an adult who received the influenza vaccine.

This clone was picked up one time. The rearrangement links TRBV15 to TRBJ1-5; no clear D gene. From germline, CDR1 is LNHNV and CDR2 YYDKDF (reference sequence). V dropped 11 bases and J dropped 1 base, with 15 bases sitting between them. This CDR3 region has 14 residues. The CDR3 DNA follows: TGTGCCGTGGGCCGAGGAGGGAGCAATCAGCCCCAGCATTTT. It encodes CAVGRGGSNQPQHF.

The chain has TRBV5-5 and TRBJ2-7, with D hard to call. This CDR3 is 15 amino acids long. Germline lookup yields CDR1 SGHKS and CDR2 YYEKEE (reference sequence). V gave up 0 bases and J gave up 1 base, with 11 bases separating them. CDR3 bases: TGTGCCAGCAGCTTGGCTGCCGGTCTTTCCTACGAGCAGTACTTC. Its protein is CASSLAAGLSYEQYF.

This clone was observed a handful of times. The chain recombines TRBV11-3 with TRBJ1-2; tentatively, D is TRBD1 (6 bases). This CDR3 is 15 amino acids long. CDR1 SGHNT and CDR2 YENEEA come from the germline V gene. Deletions cut 4 bases from V and 8 bases from J, with 20 bases between. DNA of the CDR3: TGTGCCAGCAGCTCCGAGGACAGTGCGGGTTGCGGCTACACCTTC. Protein: CASSSEDSAGCGYTF.

This chain joins TRBV5-1 and TRBJ1-2, with D perhaps TRBD1 (5 bases). This CDR3 region has 16 residues. The V gene lost 4 bases and the J gene lost 4 bases, with 20 bases spanning the gap. CDR1 and CDR2 from the germline V gene are SGHRS and YFSETQ. In DNA form, the CDR3 reads TGCGCCAGCAGCGGCGGAACGGGGACGACTAGCTATGGCTACACCTTC. Amino acids: CASSGGTGTTSYGYTF.

The chain recombines TRBV29-1 with TRBJ2-1; 8 bases match TRBD1. The CDR3 is 15 amino acids. V gave up 4 bases and J gave up 8 bases; unmatched junction bases: 13. Germline V gene data show CDR1 as SQVTM and CDR2 as ANQGSEA. The CDR3 DNA reads as TGCAGCGTTGCTACCGGGACAGGAACAAGATATGAGCAGTTCTTC. This gives the protein CSVATGTGTRYEQFF.

The rearrangement joins TRBV6-1 to TRBJ2-3; TRBD2 matches at 8 bases. Losses at the gene ends were 2 bases for V and 2 bases for J; bases not matched to a gene: 6. This CDR3 spans 16 amino acids. Per germline, CDR1 MNHNS and CDR2 SASEGT. CDR3 region: CASSEWRGAATDTQYF. CDR3 nucleotide sequence: TGTGCCAGCAGTGAATGGCGGGGGGCCGCCACAGATACGCAGTATTTT.

This chain links TRBV5-1 with TRBJ2-5, with a possible D match to TRBD2 (6 bases). The ends were cut back, 1 base at V and 5 bases at J, with 12 bases in the middle. The CDR3 sequence is 14 residues long. Looked up from germline, CDR1 is SGHRS and CDR2 is YFSETQ. CDR3 protein: CASSLLWSGETQYF. In nucleotides, the CDR3 is TGCGCCAGCAGCTTGCTCTGGAGCGGGGAGACCCAGTACTTC.

This rearrangement joins TRBV11-2 to TRBJ2-7; 10 positions agree with TRBD1. CDR1 and CDR2 (germline): SGHAT, FQNNGV. CDR3 length equals 15 residues. Unmatched junction bases numbered 7, after V lost 4 bases and J lost 4 bases. CDR3 protein: CASSSGTGVYYEQYF. CDR3 in DNA: TGTGCCAGCAGCTCCGGGACAGGGGTCTATTACGAGCAGTACTTC.

The rearrangement links TRBV4-1 to TRBJ2-5; D may be TRBD1 (5 bases). Germline assignment: CDR1 MGHRA and CDR2 YSYEKL. The V and J ends lost 4 bases and 5 bases respectively, with 14 bases between them. CDR3 length: 14 residues. This CDR3 is CASSPMAQGETQYF. CDR3 DNA: TGCGCCAGCAGCCCCATGGCGCAGGGCGAGACCCAGTACTTC.

The V gene is TRBV5-6, the J gene TRBJ2-5; D is ambiguous. CDR3 length: 12 amino acids. CDR1 is SGHDT, CDR2 YYEEEE, per germline. Trimming pared 2 bases from V and 2 bases from J, leaving 4 bases between. This chain's CDR3 is CASSFGQETQYF. The DNA for the CDR3 is TGTGCCAGCAGCTTCGGACAAGAGACCCAGTACTTC.

The rearrangement links TRBV6-1 to TRBJ2-1; the D is unclear. The CDR3 runs 14 residues. The V and J ends lost 5 bases and 0 bases respectively, with 8 bases between them. Germline loops: CDR1 MNHNS, CDR2 SASEGT. The CDR3 loop is CASSPLGSYNEQFF. CDR3 in DNA: TGTGCCAGCAGTCCCCTAGGCTCCTACAATGAGCAGTTCTTC.

The chain is built from TRBV14 and TRBJ2-4; D call uncertain. CDR3 length: 15 residues. V was pared by 2 bases and J by 0 bases, with 8 bases between. Germline CDR1 is SGHDN and CDR2 is FVKESK. The CDR3 here is CASSQLGLAKNIQYF. In DNA form, the CDR3 reads TGTGCCAGCAGCCAATTGGGCCTAGCCAAAAACATTCAGTACTTC.

The rearrangement links TRBV29-1 to TRBJ2-3; perhaps TRBD2 as D (6 bases). The CDR3 covers 15 residues. Trimming removed 7 bases from V and 1 base from J, with 18 bases in between. Germline V gene sequence: CDR1 SQVTM, CDR2 ANQGSEA. The CDR3 DNA follows: TGCAGCGCCTCCGTTGGAGGGATCGGCACAGATACGCAGTATTTT. Encoded protein: CSASVGGIGTDTQYF.

The chain links TRBV2 to TRBJ2-5; D perhaps matches TRBD2 (6 bases). The germline V gene encodes CDR1 SNHLY and CDR2 FYNNEI. Trimming cost V 5 bases and J 3 bases, with 13 bases left between them. This CDR3 comprises 14 residues. CDR3 loop: CASSWTIPKETQYF. The CDR3 nucleotides are TGTGCCAGCAGTTGGACTATTCCGAAAGAGACCCAGTACTTC.

This chain joins TRBV19 and TRBJ2-7; no definite D call. CDR3 length: 14 amino acids. The germline CDR1 and CDR2 sequences are LNHDA and SQIVND (reference sequence). Trimming pared 3 bases from V and 6 bases from J, leaving 15 bases between. CDR3 protein: CASSIEAAGREQYF. The CDR3 DNA sequence: TGTGCCAGTAGTATCGAGGCTGCCGGACGCGAGCAGTACTTC.

The chain combines TRBV16 with TRBJ1-5; D unresolved. From germline, CDR1 is KGHSY and CDR2 FQNENV. Trimming removed 0 bases from V and 3 bases from J, with 9 bases in between. This CDR3 comprises 15 residues. The CDR3 DNA follows: TGTGCCAGCAGCCAATCGTCAGGTAACAATCAGCCCCAGCATTTT. Amino acid sequence: CASSQSSGNNQPQHF. Complete variable domain (other parts from reference TRBV16 and TRBJ1-5): GEEVAQTPKHLVRGEGQKAKLYCAPIKGHSYVFWYQQVLKNEFKFLISFQNENVFDETGMPKERFSAKCLPNSPCSLEIQATKLEDSAVYFCASSQSSGNNQPQHFGDGTRLSIL.

This rearrangement joins TRBV7-9 to TRBJ1-1; D remains ambiguous. This CDR3 is built from 13 residues. Trimming stripped 3 bases from V and 1 base from J, with 6 bases between. The V gene's germline CDR1 is SEHNR and CDR2 FQNEAQ (reference sequence). The CDR3 reads CASSFQENTEAFF. For the CDR3, the DNA is TGTGCCAGCAGCTTCCAGGAGAACACTGAAGCTTTCTTT.

The DNA for the CDR3 is TGTGCCAGCAGTCCCGACAGGGCTAGCAATCAGCCCCAGCATTTT. The encoded protein is CASSPDRASNQPQHF. V is TRBV5-8 and J is TRBJ1-5; TRBD1 agrees at 7 bases. Germline lookup yields CDR1 SGHTS and CDR2 YDEGEE. The trim removed 5 bases at V and 0 bases at J, leaving 5 bases unmatched. This CDR3 has 15 amino acids.

The chain links TRBV4-3 to TRBJ2-5; D unresolved. The CDR3 runs 15 residues. Germline V gene data show CDR1 as LGHNA and CDR2 as YSLEER. V lost 0 bases and J lost 2, with 10 bases in between. CDR3 in amino acids: CASSQDNSRQETQYF. CDR3 nucleotide sequence: TGCGCCAGCAGCCAAGATAATAGCCGGCAAGAGACCCAGTACTTC.

The chain uses TRBV7-2 and TRBJ2-1, with 12 bases fitting TRBD2. V trimming: 6 bases; J trimming: 16 bases; junction bases outside the gene matches: 13. The CDR3 length is 14 residues. Looked up from germline, CDR1 is SGHTA and CDR2 is FQGNSA. The CDR3 spells CASSSLAGGPNVFF. The CDR3 nucleotides are TGTGCCAGCAGTTCCCTAGCGGGAGGGCCAAATGTTTTCTTC.

The chain recombines TRBV19 with TRBJ2-5; TRBD2 might be the D (6 bases). The CDR3 spans 16 residues. Germline lookup yields CDR1 LNHDA and CDR2 SQIVND (reference sequence). The ends were cut back, 1 base at V and 1 base at J, with 13 bases in the middle. The CDR3 sequence: CASSIAPWRGQETQYF. In nucleotides, the CDR3 is TGTGCCAGTAGTATAGCACCCTGGCGGGGCCAAGAGACCCAGTACTTC.

The chain combines TRBV28 with TRBJ1-5; 9 positions match TRBD1. Germline V gene sequence: CDR1 MDHEN, CDR2 SYDVKM. Losses at the gene ends were 5 bases for V and 15 bases for J; bases not matched to a gene: 8. The CDR3 is made up of 12 amino acids. Here the CDR3 reads CASSPRTGVMHF. CDR3 bases: TGTGCCAGCAGTCCAAGGACAGGGGTTATGCATTTT.

The chain links TRBV30 to TRBJ2-3; the D gene is possibly TRBD2 (5 bases). The CDR3 spans 11 residues. Germline CDR1 reads GTSNPN; CDR2 reads SVGIG (reference sequence). V lost 3 bases and J 4 bases, leaving 5 bases between the germline ends. The CDR3, as DNA: TGTGCCTGGAGACTAGCAGATACGCAGTATTTT. Translated, it gives CAWRLADTQYF.